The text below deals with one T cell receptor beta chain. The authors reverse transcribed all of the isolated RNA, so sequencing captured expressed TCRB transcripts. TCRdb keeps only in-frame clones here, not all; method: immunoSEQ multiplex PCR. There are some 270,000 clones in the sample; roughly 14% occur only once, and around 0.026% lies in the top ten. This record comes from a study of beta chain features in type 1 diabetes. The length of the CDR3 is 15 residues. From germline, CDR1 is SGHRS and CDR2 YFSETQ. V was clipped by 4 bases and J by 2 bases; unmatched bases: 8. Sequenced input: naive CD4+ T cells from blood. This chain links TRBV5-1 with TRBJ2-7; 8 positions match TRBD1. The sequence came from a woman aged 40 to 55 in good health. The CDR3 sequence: CASSGMGQVAYEQYF. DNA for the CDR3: TGCGCCAGCAGCGGGATGGGACAGGTCGCCTACGAGCAGTACTTC. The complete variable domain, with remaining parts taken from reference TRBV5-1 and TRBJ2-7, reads KAGVTQTPRYLIKTRGQQVTLSCSPISGHRSVSWYQQTPGQGLQFLFEYFSETQRNKGNFPGRFSGRQFSNSRSEMNVSTLELGDSALYLCASSGMGQVAYEQYFGPGTRLTVT.